A single sample is the source of the 6 T cell receptor beta chains below, sequenced in a study of T-cell reconstitution after alpha-beta-depleted transplantation in children. Unique molecular identifiers featured in how the TCRbeta library was prepared. In TCRdb, the PCR reads were re-called with MiXCR into one record per CDR3 protein. The sample contains about half a million distinct CDR3 sequences, roughly an eighth of which appear only once. This specimen was PBMCs from the stem cell graft donor, taken from the stem cell graft. The receptors shown here come from a human donor who donated a stem cell graft to a child with combined immunodeficiency.

This clonotype occurred many times. The chain links TRBV20-1 to TRBJ1-1, with a weak D call TRBD1 (5 bases). Germline CDR1 reads DFQATT; CDR2 reads SNEGSKA (reference sequence). The CDR3 is 15 amino acids. V lost 2 bases, J lost 1 base, and 14 bases lay in between. The CDR3 sequence: CSARRVGLKNTEAFF. CDR3 bases: TGCAGTGCTAGACGCGTGGGGCTGAAGAACACTGAAGCTTTCTTT.

The V call is TRBV9, the J call TRBJ2-2; D tentatively fits TRBD1 or TRBD2 (5 bases each). Germline V lookup: CDR1 SGDLS, CDR2 YYNGEE. V was pared by 0 bases and J by 8 bases, with 20 bases between. The CDR3 covers 17 residues. DNA for the CDR3: TGTGCCAGCAGCGTAGGTCTGCTGGGGGACCCGAGGGGGGAGCTGTTTTTT. Its translation is CASSVGLLGDPRGELFF. The whole variable domain, filled in from reference TRBV9 and TRBJ2-2, reads DSGVTQTPKHLITATGQRVTLRCSPRSGDLSVYWYQQSLDQGLQFLIQYYNGEERAKGNILERFSAQQFPDLHSELNLSSLELGDSALYFCASSVGLLGDPRGELFFGEGSRLTVL.

This clonotype appeared a few times. CDR3 amino acids: CASSPMDTQYF. For the CDR3, the DNA is TGTGCCAGCAGCCCGATGGATACGCAGTATTTT. This chain links TRBV7-9 with TRBJ2-3; D uncertain. The germline V gene encodes CDR1 SEHNR and CDR2 FQNEAQ (reference sequence). The CDR3 loop spans 11 amino acids. Trimming pared 5 bases from V and 6 bases from J, leaving 6 bases between.

The V gene is TRBV5-1, the J gene TRBJ2-1; a possible D gene is TRBD2 (6 bases). Germline-derived CDR1 and CDR2 are SGHRS and YFSETQ. The CDR3 runs 17 residues. V was pared by 0 bases and J by 0 bases, with 13 bases between. The CDR3 is CASSLAQGLSSYNEQFF. The CDR3 DNA reads as TGCGCCAGCAGCTTGGCCCAGGGACTGAGCTCCTACAATGAGCAGTTCTTC.

The chain combines TRBV3-1 with TRBJ2-1; TRBD2 aligns across 8 bases. CDR3 length equals 15 residues. V lost 5 bases and J lost 7; bases outside the gene matches: 10. Germline V lookup: CDR1 LGHDT, CDR2 YNNKEL (reference sequence). CDR3 region: CASSKSGGAFNEQFF. The CDR3 DNA reads TGTGCCAGCAGCAAATCCGGGGGGGCCTTTAATGAGCAGTTCTTC.

This clonotype was seen a few times. The genes are TRBV27 and TRBJ1-2; 7 positions match TRBD1. Germline values: CDR1 MNHEY, CDR2 SMNVEV (reference sequence). There are 13 residues in the CDR3. V dropped 6 bases and J dropped 8; count of bases not matched to a gene: 9. For the CDR3, the DNA is TGTGCCAGCAGAAAAGGACAGGCAGGGGGCTACACCTTC. It is translated as CASRKGQAGGYTF.